The 17 T cell receptor beta chains reported below all come from one sample, sequenced in a study of T cell responses to AZD1222 COVID-19 vaccine. Measured with immunoSEQ multiplex PCR; TCRdb has only the in-frame clones, and not every one. The sample includes tens of thousands of clones, around nine tenths of them seen just once. The sequenced sample was peripheral blood, obtained on day 0 of MenACWY control vaccination. These receptor sequences come from an adult in good health.

The gene calls are TRBV10-3 and TRBJ1-5; possibly TRBD1 for D (5 bases). The CDR3 spans 15 residues. V was shortened by 4 bases and J by 5 bases, with 15 bases between the two germline ends. Germline V CDR1 and CDR2: ENHRY, SYGVKD. CDR3 region: CAISAQQGIDQPQHF. The DNA for the CDR3 is TGTGCCATCAGTGCGCAGCAGGGAATTGATCAGCCCCAGCATTTT.

The V call is TRBV2, the J call TRBJ2-7; 7 nucleotides align to TRBD2. The CDR3 is made up of 14 amino acids. Germline V gene sequence: CDR1 SNHLY, CDR2 FYNNEI. Germline trimming cut 6 bases from V and 7 bases from J; bases unmatched to any gene: 12. CDR3 nucleotide sequence: TGTGCCAGCAGGGGTAGCGGGTCCTCAGGGGAGCAGTACTTC. It encodes CASRGSGSSGEQYF.

The chain combines TRBV7-9 with TRBJ1-1; the D is unclear. V was clipped by 5 bases and J by 7 bases, with 11 bases between them. The CDR3 contains 12 residues. Per the germline V gene, CDR1 is SEHNR and CDR2 is FQNEAQ (reference sequence). CDR3 DNA: TGTGCCAGCAGCCTGAGCGAGCTTGAAGCTTTCTTT. This codes for CASSLSELEAFF.

The chain combines TRBV4-3 with TRBJ1-2; no clear D. The CDR3 has 16 amino acids. Germline assignment: CDR1 LGHNA and CDR2 YSLEER. The V and J ends lost 0 bases and 0 bases respectively, with 11 bases between them. The CDR3 nucleotides are TGCGCCAGCAGCCAAGATTTGCCAGTCACTAACTATGGCTACACCTTC. As protein: CASSQDLPVTNYGYTF.

The V gene is TRBV2, the J gene TRBJ2-5, with 7 positions matching TRBD1. The CDR3 has 13 amino acids. Germline CDR1 and CDR2: SNHLY and FYNNEI. The ends lost 7 bases at V and 5 bases at J; junction bases unmatched: 7. The DNA of the CDR3 is TGTGCCAGCACCCCAGGGGGAGTGGAGACCCAGTACTTC. Amino acids: CASTPGGVETQYF. The entire variable domain, with the rest obtained from reference TRBV2 and TRBJ2-5, is as follows: EPEVTQTPSHQVTQMGQEVILRCVPISNHLYFYWYRQILGQKVEFLVSFYNNEISEKSEIFDDQFSVERPDGSNFTLKIRSTKLEDSAMYFCASTPGGVETQYFGPGTRLLVL.

V and J are TRBV5-4 and TRBJ1-3; D possibly corresponds to TRBD1 (6 bases). The V end was cut by 3 bases, the J end by 4 bases, with 11 bases between. Germline CDR1 reads SGHNT; CDR2 reads YYREEE (reference sequence). This CDR3 is built from 14 residues. The CDR3 sequence is CASSSGTPGNTIYF. CDR3 DNA sequence: TGTGCCAGCAGCTCCGGGACACCAGGAAACACCATATATTTT. Drawing the rest from reference TRBV5-4 and TRBJ1-3, the complete variable domain is ETGVTQSPTHLIKTRGQQVTLRCSSQSGHNTVSWYQQALGQGPQFIFQYYREEENGRGNFPPRFSGLQFPNYSSELNVNALELDDSALYLCASSSGTPGNTIYFGEGSWLTVV.

The chain combines TRBV4-2 with TRBJ2-7, with 10 positions matching TRBD1. CDR1 is LGHNA, CDR2 YNFKEQ, per germline. V shed 5 bases and J 3 bases; nucleotides not matched to a gene: 4. The CDR3 has 14 amino acids. In DNA, the CDR3 is TGTGCCAGCAGCGCTGGACAGGGGGTCTACGAGCAGTACTTC. Its translation: CASSAGQGVYEQYF.

V gene TRBV11-1 combines with J gene TRBJ2-1; 7 bases match TRBD1. The CDR3 consists of 12 residues. CDR1 and CDR2 (germline): SGHAT, FQDESV (reference sequence). V was pared by 5 bases and J by 9 bases, with 4 bases of the junction left unmatched. The CDR3 nucleotides read TGTGCCAGCAGCCGACAGGGCCCTGAGCAGTTCTTC. Its translation is CASSRQGPEQFF.

The chain is built from TRBV19 and TRBJ1-6; D perhaps matches TRBD1 (5 bases). The CDR3 runs 14 residues. Trimming removed 4 bases from V and 9 bases from J, with 13 bases in between. Germline CDR1 is LNHDA and CDR2 is SQIVND (reference sequence). The CDR3 here is CASSTSGFASPLHF. Written as DNA, the CDR3 is TGTGCCAGTAGTACGTCAGGGTTCGCTTCACCCCTCCACTTT. The variable domain in full, completed from reference TRBV19 and TRBJ1-6, reads DGGITQSPKYLFRKEGQNVTLSCEQNLNHDAMYWYRQDPGQGLRLIYYSQIVNDFQKGDIAEGYSVSREKKESFPLTVTSAQKNPTAFYLCASSTSGFASPLHFGNGTRLTVT.

The rearrangement joins TRBV27 to TRBJ2-5; D is unresolved. Trimming removed 0 bases at V and 2 bases at J, with 4 bases between. The CDR3 is 13 residues long. Germline V lookup: CDR1 MNHEY, CDR2 SMNVEV (reference sequence). CDR3 in amino acids: CASSLSRQETQYF. The CDR3 DNA is TGTGCCAGCAGTTTATCGAGGCAAGAGACCCAGTACTTC.

The CDR3 here is CASSLRIVGRGTEAFF. The DNA of the CDR3 is TGTGCCAGCAGCTTAAGGATTGTTGGCAGGGGAACTGAAGCTTTCTTT. The chain joins TRBV5-6 to TRBJ1-1; D might be TRBD1 (6 bases). Germline V gene data show CDR1 as SGHDT and CDR2 as YYEEEE. The CDR3 length is 16 residues. V gave up 2 bases and J gave up 5 bases, with 19 bases separating them.

The CDR3 here is CASSQGATGGYGYTF. The CDR3 DNA is TGCGCCAGCAGCCAAGGTGCCACAGGGGGCTATGGCTACACCTTC. This chain connects TRBV4-1 to TRBJ1-2; 8 nucleotides align to TRBD1. Germline trimming cut 1 base from V and 4 bases from J; bases unmatched to any gene: 5. Germline loops: CDR1 MGHRA, CDR2 YSYEKL. CDR3 length: 15 residues.

The genes are TRBV12-5 and TRBJ2-3, with D perhaps matching TRBD2 (6 bases). Germline values: CDR1 LGHNT, CDR2 FRNRAP. This CDR3 comprises 17 residues. V lost 4 bases to trimming and J lost 0 bases, with 17 bases between them. The CDR3 nucleotides read TGTGCTAGTGGTTCCCCTCTGGGGGGACCTAGCACAGATACGCAGTATTTT. Residues: CASGSPLGGPSTDTQYF.

The chain employs TRBV11-2 and TRBJ2-7, with D maybe TRBD2 (5 bases). The length of the CDR3 is 14 residues. V lost 0 bases and J lost 0, with 6 bases in between. Germline values: CDR1 SGHAT, CDR2 FQNNGV. The CDR3 loop reads CASSLDRGSYEQYF. As DNA, the CDR3 is TGTGCCAGCAGCTTAGATCGGGGCTCCTACGAGCAGTACTTC.

The J gene is TRBJ2-1, the V gene TRBV4-3; D possibly matches TRBD1 or TRBD2 (6 bases each). The CDR3 is 14 amino acids. Germline V CDR1 and CDR2: LGHNA, YSLEER. Trimming stripped 0 bases from V and 6 bases from J, with 9 bases between. CDR3 protein: CASSQDGGLNEQFF. In DNA, the CDR3 is TGCGCCAGCAGCCAAGATGGGGGGCTCAATGAGCAGTTCTTC.

The V call is TRBV10-1, the J call TRBJ2-5; D is possibly TRBD1 (5 bases). Trimming took off 7 bases at V and 3 bases at J, with 9 bases between the two ends. Germline V gene sequence: CDR1 WNHNN, CDR2 SYGVQD (reference sequence). The CDR3 has 12 residues. The CDR3 loop reads CASMGQKETQYF. CDR3 sequence (DNA): TGCGCCAGCATGGGGCAGAAAGAGACCCAGTACTTC.

The chain carries TRBV23-1 and TRBJ1-4; TRBD1 might be the D (6 bases). TRBV23-1 carries the ORF label, with uncertain function. The CDR3 loop spans 16 amino acids. Trimming pared 7 bases from V and 1 base from J, leaving 16 bases between. CDR3 DNA sequence: TGCGCCAGCACCCAGGACAGTTGGGAAACTAATGAAAAACTGTTTTTT. Translation gives CASTQDSWETNEKLFF.